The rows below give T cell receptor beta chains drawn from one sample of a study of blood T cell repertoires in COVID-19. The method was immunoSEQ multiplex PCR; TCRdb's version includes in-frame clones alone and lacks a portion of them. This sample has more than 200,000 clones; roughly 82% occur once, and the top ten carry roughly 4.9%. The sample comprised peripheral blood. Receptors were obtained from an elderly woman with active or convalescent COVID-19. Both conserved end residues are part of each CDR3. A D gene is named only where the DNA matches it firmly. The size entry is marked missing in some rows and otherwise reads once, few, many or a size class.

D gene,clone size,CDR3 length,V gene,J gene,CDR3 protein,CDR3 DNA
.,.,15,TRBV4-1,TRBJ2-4,CASSQSGVGKNIQYF,TGCGCCAGCAGCCAAAGCGGCGTAGGGAAGAACATTCAGTACTTC
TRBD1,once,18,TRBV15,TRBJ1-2,CATSVFFPLGQGLHGYTF,TGTGCCACCAGCGTATTTTTCCCCTTGGGACAGGGGTTACATGGCTACACCTTC
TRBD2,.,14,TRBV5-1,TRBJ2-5,CASSLGTSEETQYF,TGCGCCAGCAGCTTGGGGACTAGCGAAGAGACCCAGTACTTC
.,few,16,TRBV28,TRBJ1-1,CASSLTRKKKDTEAFF,TGTGCCAGCAGTTTAACCAGGAAAAAAAAAGACACTGAAGCTTTCTTT
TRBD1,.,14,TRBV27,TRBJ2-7,CASSLSTGGREQYF,TGTGCCAGCAGTTTATCGACAGGGGGCAGGGAGCAGTACTTC
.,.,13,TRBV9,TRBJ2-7,CASCTGLGGEQYF,TGTGCCAGCTGTACAGGGCTAGGGGGAGAGCAGTACTTC
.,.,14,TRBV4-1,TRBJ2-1,CASRKGGIRNEQFF,TGCGCCAGCAGGAAAGGGGGAATAAGAAATGAGCAGTTCTTC
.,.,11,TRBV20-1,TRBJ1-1,CSARTAGEAFF,TGCAGTGCTCGGACGGCGGGTGAAGCTTTCTTT
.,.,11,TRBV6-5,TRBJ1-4,CASRTHENEVF,TGTGCCAGCAGAACCCACGAAAATGAGGTTTTT
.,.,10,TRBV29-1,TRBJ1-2,CSVEDELAVF,TGCAGCGTTGAAGACGAACTCGCCGTCTTC
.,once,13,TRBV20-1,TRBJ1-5,CSASPGFNQPQHF,TGCAGTGCTAGTCCCGGTTTCAATCAGCCCCAGCATTTT
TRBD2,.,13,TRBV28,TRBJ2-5,CASLAGIEETQYF,TGTGCCAGCCTAGCGGGGATAGAAGAGACCCAGTACTTC
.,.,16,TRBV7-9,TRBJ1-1,CASSLQGLIMNTEAFF,TGTGCCAGCAGCTTACAGGGTTTAATCATGAACACTGAAGCTTTCTTT